The 18 T cell receptor beta chains presented below share a single source sample, sequenced in a study of blood T cell repertoires in COVID-19 (dated by TCRdb to 2020 to 2022). The library was produced with the immunoSEQ multiplex PCR assay. TCRdb re-hosts the immuneACCESS table, in-frame sequences only. Its copies lack some clones; in the studies checked, an unresolved V gene accounts for under half of them, and the cause for the rest is not known. The sample table lists about 200,000 clones, around 81% of them with a count of one. The leading ten clones occupy around 7% of the sample. Sequencing was performed on PBMCs or T cells enriched from blood (not recorded which). These receptors were taken from a man between 35 and 55 years old who had recovered from COVID-19.

The chain couples TRBV2 to TRBJ1-1, with a possible D match to TRBD1 (5 bases). The CDR3 loop spans 15 amino acids. The germline CDR1 and CDR2 sequences are SNHLY and FYNNEI. The V end lost 7 bases, the J end lost 1 base, and 16 bases lay between the germline ends. CDR3 in amino acids: CASKTRGGQNTEAFF. The DNA of the CDR3 is TGTGCCAGCAAAACTCGAGGCGGACAGAACACTGAAGCTTTCTTT.

Concerning this clone: A junction end diverges from the germline sequence, so it may reflect a read error. V gene TRBV24-1 combines with J gene TRBJ2-5; D is unresolved. The CDR3 loop spans 13 amino acids. Germline loops: CDR1 KGHDR, CDR2 SFDVKD. The DNA for the CDR3 is TGTGCCACCAGCGATTTATCGGTCCAGACCCAGTACTTC. This sequence encodes CATSDLSVQTQYF.

V gene TRBV19 combines with J gene TRBJ1-1; D call uncertain. The CDR3 is made up of 14 amino acids. V lost 3 bases and J lost 0, with 8 bases in between. Germline V gives CDR1 LNHDA, CDR2 SQIVND (reference sequence). DNA for the CDR3: TGTGCCAGTAGTATTGTCAACTTGAACACTGAAGCTTTCTTT. Translation: CASSIVNLNTEAFF.

The rearrangement uses TRBV24-1 and TRBJ1-2; D remains unclear. Looked up from germline, CDR1 is KGHDR and CDR2 is SFDVKD. Trimming took 4 bases from V and 2 from J, leaving 7 bases between them. CDR3 length: 13 residues. CDR3 sequence reads: CATSDYMNYGYTF. CDR3 bases: TGTGCCACCAGTGACTATATGAACTATGGCTACACCTTC.

The chain couples TRBV5-1 to TRBJ1-3, with D tentatively TRBD1 (6 bases). The CDR3 loop spans 16 amino acids. Trimming shortened V by 4 bases and J by 3 bases, and 17 bases separated the two germline ends. Germline V gene lookup returns CDR1 SGHRS and CDR2 YFSETQ. CDR3 coding DNA: TGCGCCAGCAGCCGTACAGGGATCATAGGTGGAAACACCATATATTTT. Protein sequence: CASSRTGIIGGNTIYF. Based on the CDR3 plus reference TRBV5-1 and TRBJ1-3, the full variable domain is KAGVTQTPRYLIKTRGQQVTLSCSPISGHRSVSWYQQTPGQGLQFLFEYFSETQRNKGNFPGRFSGRQFSNSRSEMNVSTLELGDSALYLCASSRTGIIGGNTIYFGEGSWLTVV.

The V gene is TRBV2, the J gene TRBJ1-1; D possibly corresponds to TRBD1 (5 bases). The germline CDR1 and CDR2 sequences are SNHLY and FYNNEI. This CDR3 has 13 residues. V was trimmed by 6 bases and J by 11 bases, leaving 19 bases between them. The CDR3 bases are TGTGCCAGCAGGCTGGAGGGGTCCGTCGACGCTTTCTTT. This codes for CASRLEGSVDAFF.

This chain links TRBV30 with TRBJ1-1; 7 positions match TRBD1. The ends lost 5 bases at V and 5 bases at J; junction bases unmatched: 8. This CDR3 region has 13 residues. Germline assignment: CDR1 GTSNPN and CDR2 SVGIG (reference sequence). The CDR3 here is CAWGQGVGTEAFF. For the CDR3, the DNA is TGTGCCTGGGGGCAGGGGGTAGGTACTGAAGCTTTCTTT.

This chain joins TRBV5-3 and TRBJ1-1; 8 nucleotides align to TRBD1. TRBV5-3 is an ORF for which the function is uncertain. The CDR3 has 16 amino acids. Germline trimming cut 7 bases from V and 4 bases from J; bases unmatched to any gene: 15. CDR3 bases: TGTGCCAGAGAGATAGGACAGGGTAATGGTGGCACTGAAGCTTTCTTT. Its translation is CAREIGQGNGGTEAFF.

This chain joins TRBV7-2 and TRBJ2-7, with D perhaps TRBD2 (5 bases). This CDR3 is 14 amino acids long. Germline V lookup: CDR1 SGHTA, CDR2 FQGNSA. The ends were cut back, 4 bases at V and 3 bases at J, with 13 bases in the middle. The CDR3 here is CASSSRTVYYEQYF. For the CDR3, the DNA is TGTGCCAGCAGCTCCCGGACTGTATACTACGAGCAGTACTTC.

The chain employs TRBV15 and TRBJ2-6; D may be TRBD1 (5 bases). Trimming took 0 bases from V and 1 from J, leaving 10 bases between them. The germline V gene encodes CDR1 LNHNV and CDR2 YYDKDF (reference sequence). The length of the CDR3 is 17 residues. DNA of the CDR3: TGTGCCACCAGCAGAGAGGCTAGGGGTTCTGGGGCCAACGTCCTGACTTTC. Translation gives CATSREARGSGANVLTF.

CDR3 nucleotides: TGTGCCAGCAGCTTAGGGACTAGCAGCTCCTACGAGCAGTACTTC. It is translated as CASSLGTSSSYEQYF. The chain links TRBV7-6 to TRBJ2-7, with 8 bases aligning to TRBD2. Trimming took 1 base from V and 0 from J; bases not matched to a gene: 2. Looked up from germline, CDR1 is SGHVS and CDR2 is FNYEAQ. This CDR3 is built from 15 residues.

The V call is TRBV10-3, the J call TRBJ2-3; the D is unclear. V was trimmed by 10 bases and J by 0 bases, leaving 14 bases between them. CDR1 ENHRY and CDR2 SYGVKD come from the germline V gene. The CDR3 is made up of 14 amino acids. CDR3 amino acids: CATRARTSTDTQYF. The CDR3 coding sequence is TGTGCCACCCGAGCACGAACTAGCACAGATACGCAGTATTTT.

The table lists this clone with a count of one. The genes are TRBV6-5 and TRBJ1-5, with unresolved D. This CDR3 region has 12 residues. Per germline, CDR1 MNHEY and CDR2 SVGAGI. Deletions cut 5 bases from V and 9 bases from J, with 11 bases between. The CDR3 protein is CASSTSTGPQHF. DNA of the CDR3: TGTGCCAGCAGTACCTCAACCGGGCCCCAGCATTTT.

The chain combines TRBV5-1 with TRBJ2-7; 7 nucleotides agree with TRBD2. Germline CDR1 SGHRS, CDR2 YFSETQ. The CDR3 length is 15 residues. With 4 bases clipped from V and 2 bases from J, the junction kept 9 bases outside the gene matches. The CDR3 DNA reads TGCGCCAGCAGCCCGCCCGGCGGGGGACCCTACGAGCAGTACTTC. Its translation: CASSPPGGGPYEQYF.

The V and J genes are TRBV5-4 and TRBJ2-3; 7 nucleotides line up with TRBD2. Germline lookup yields CDR1 SGHNT and CDR2 YYREEE (reference sequence). The CDR3 is 13 residues long. The junction had 5 bases not matched to a gene; V was cut back by 5 bases and J by 5 bases. CDR3: CASSRDYGDTQYF. DNA of the CDR3: TGTGCCAGCAGTCGGGACTACGGAGATACGCAGTATTTT.

The chain carries TRBV2 and TRBJ1-1; 7 bases align to TRBD1. The CDR3 covers 13 residues. Germline V gives CDR1 SNHLY, CDR2 FYNNEI. Trimming took 4 bases from V and 5 from J; bases not matched to a gene: 4. The CDR3 DNA reads TGTGCCAGCAGTGGGACAGGAAGAACTGAAGCTTTCTTT. Encoded protein: CASSGTGRTEAFF.

V is TRBV28 and J is TRBJ1-5; D is ambiguous. The CDR3 runs 15 residues. Germline CDR1 reads MDHEN; CDR2 reads SYDVKM. The V end was cut by 3 bases, the J end by 2 bases, with 11 bases between. The CDR3 loop reads CASSLLDSGNQPQHF. CDR3 DNA: TGTGCCAGCAGTTTGCTGGACTCTGGCAATCAGCCCCAGCATTTT.

The chain links TRBV28 to TRBJ1-4, with 8 bases identical to TRBD1. The CDR3 length is 14 residues. With V trimmed by 3 bases and J by 11 bases, 8 bases remained unmatched. CDR1 MDHEN and CDR2 SYDVKM come from the germline V gene. As DNA, the CDR3 is TGTGCCAGCAGTTTTTCAGGGGGCCGTGGGAAACTGTTTTTT. Protein sequence: CASSFSGGRGKLFF.